This entry lists 6 T cell receptor beta chains sequenced from one sample in a study of T cells in tuberculosis. Produced via immunoSEQ multiplex PCR; TCRdb's table is partial and in-frame only. The sample yields some 5,500 clones, approximately 97% seen once. Stated time point: new active TB diagnosis, blood taken before or within 7 days of starting treatment. The starting material was PBMCs, obtained at tuberculosis diagnosis. All receptors come from an adult with tuberculosis.

The chain links TRBV9 to TRBJ2-3, with D possibly TRBD2 on 6 matching bases. The CDR3 covers 15 residues. CDR1 is SGDLS, CDR2 YYNGEE, per germline. Trimming stripped 4 bases from V and 1 base from J, with 13 bases between. CDR3 nucleotides: TGTGCCAGCAGCTTACGGGACTTGCGCACAGATACGCAGTATTTT. As protein: CASSLRDLRTDTQYF. The full variable domain, rest sourced from reference TRBV9 and TRBJ2-3, is DSGVTQTPKHLITATGQRVTLRCSPRSGDLSVYWYQQSLDQGLQFLIQYYNGEERAKGNILERFSAQQFPDLHSELNLSSLELGDSALYFCASSLRDLRTDTQYFGPGTRLTVL.

This chain joins TRBV5-1 and TRBJ2-5; weak D call: TRBD2 (5 bases). The CDR3 totals 14 residues. The V gene lost 0 bases and the J gene lost 4 bases, with 10 bases spanning the gap. Looked up from germline, CDR1 is SGHRS and CDR2 is YFSETQ. The CDR3 is CASSLGLAGETQYF. In DNA form, the CDR3 reads TGCGCCAGCAGCTTGGGGCTAGCAGGAGAGACCCAGTACTTC.

This chain uses TRBV19 with TRBJ1-2, with D unclear. Germline values: CDR1 LNHDA, CDR2 SQIVND (reference sequence). The CDR3 has 13 residues. The V gene lost 4 bases and the J gene lost 4 bases, with 10 bases spanning the gap. In DNA, the CDR3 is TGTGCCAGTAGTACCTCAGGCCGCTATGGCTACACCTTC. Translation: CASSTSGRYGYTF.

The chain recombines TRBV2 with TRBJ2-1; TRBD2 is a possible D gene (6 bases). The V gene's germline CDR1 is SNHLY and CDR2 FYNNEI. CDR3 length: 13 amino acids. V lost 2 bases and J lost 14, with 16 bases in between. The CDR3 here is CASSEMSGGVEFF. CDR3 in DNA: TGTGCCAGCAGTGAAATGTCCGGGGGAGTTGAGTTCTTC.

J is TRBJ1-3 and V is TRBV4-1; 7 nucleotides line up with TRBD1. CDR1 is MGHRA and CDR2 is YSYEKL in the germline V gene. The V segment lost 1 base and the J segment 4 bases; nucleotides outside the gene matches: 1. This CDR3 contains 14 residues. DNA of the CDR3: TGCGCCAGCAGCCAAGGGACAGGCGGAAACACCATATATTTT. Protein sequence: CASSQGTGGNTIYF.

V usage is TRBV9 and J usage is TRBJ1-3; unclear D gene. Germline V gene data show CDR1 as SGDLS and CDR2 as YYNGEE. The CDR3 consists of 15 residues. The V end was cut by 0 bases, the J end by 5 bases, with 12 bases between. The CDR3 nucleotides read TGTGCCAGCAGCGTAGAGGGAGTCGCAAGAAACACCATATATTTT. Translating it yields CASSVEGVARNTIYF.